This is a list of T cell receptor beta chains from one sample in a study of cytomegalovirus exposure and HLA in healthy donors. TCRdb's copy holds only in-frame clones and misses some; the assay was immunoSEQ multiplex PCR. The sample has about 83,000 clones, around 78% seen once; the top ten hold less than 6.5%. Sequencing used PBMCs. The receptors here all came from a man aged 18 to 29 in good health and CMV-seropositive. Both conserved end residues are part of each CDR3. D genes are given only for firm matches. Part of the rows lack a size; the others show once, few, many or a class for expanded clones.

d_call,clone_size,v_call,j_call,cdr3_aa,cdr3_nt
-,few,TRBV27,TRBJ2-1,CASSLGSSYNEQFF,TGTGCCAGCAGTTTAGGCTCCTCCTACAATGAGCAGTTCTTC
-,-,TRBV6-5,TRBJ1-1,CASSLEEGNTEAFF,TGTGCCAGCAGTCTTGAGGAGGGGAACACTGAAGCTTTCTTT
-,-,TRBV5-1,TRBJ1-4,CASSFGQLNEKLFF,TGCGCCAGCAGCTTTGGACAGCTCAATGAAAAACTGTTTTTT
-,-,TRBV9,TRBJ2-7,CASSVDHTGFYEQYF,TGTGCCAGCAGCGTAGACCATACGGGGTTCTACGAGCAGTACTTC
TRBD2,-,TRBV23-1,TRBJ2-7,CARAGYEQYF,TGCGCCAGAGCGGGGTACGAGCAGTACTTC
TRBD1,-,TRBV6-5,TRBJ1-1,CASSTPDRGNTEAFF,TGTGCCAGCAGTACCCCGGACAGGGGGAACACTGAAGCTTTCTTT
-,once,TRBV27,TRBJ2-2,CASSLSGTGELFF,TGTGCCAGCAGTTTGTCAGGGACCGGGGAGCTGTTTTTT
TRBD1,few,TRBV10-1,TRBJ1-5,CASSERQGDPGDQPQHF,TGCGCCAGCAGTGAGAGACAGGGCGATCCCGGGGATCAGCCCCAGCATTTT
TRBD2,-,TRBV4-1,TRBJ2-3,CASSHRTSGTTDTQYF,TGCGCCAGCAGCCACAGGACTAGCGGTACCACAGATACGCAGTATTTT
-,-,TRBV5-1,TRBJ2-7,CASVDFKGEQYF,TGCGCCAGCGTTGACTTCAAGGGGGAGCAGTACTTC
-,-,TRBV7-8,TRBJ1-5,CASSEGVYQPQHF,TGTGCCAGCAGTGAAGGGGTGTATCAGCCCCAGCATTTT
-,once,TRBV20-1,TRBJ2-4,CSARVGHIQYF,TGCAGTGCTAGAGTGGGCCACATTCAGTACTTC
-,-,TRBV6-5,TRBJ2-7,CASRSTGSHHYEQYF,TGTGCCAGCAGATCCACCGGGTCTCATCACTACGAGCAGTACTTC
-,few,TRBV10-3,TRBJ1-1,CAIPGGNTEAFF,TGTGCCATCCCGGGAGGGAACACTGAAGCTTTCTTT